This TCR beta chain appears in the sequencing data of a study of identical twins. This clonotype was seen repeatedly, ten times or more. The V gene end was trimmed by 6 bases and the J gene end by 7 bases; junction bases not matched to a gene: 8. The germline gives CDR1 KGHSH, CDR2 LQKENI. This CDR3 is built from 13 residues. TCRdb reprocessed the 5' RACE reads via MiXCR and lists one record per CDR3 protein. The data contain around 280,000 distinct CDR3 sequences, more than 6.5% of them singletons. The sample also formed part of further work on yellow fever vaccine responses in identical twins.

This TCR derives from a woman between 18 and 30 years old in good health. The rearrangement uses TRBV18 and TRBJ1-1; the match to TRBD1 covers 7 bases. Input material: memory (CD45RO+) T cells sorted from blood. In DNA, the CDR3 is TGTGCCAGCTCGCGACAGGGTACTGTTGAAGCTTTCTTT. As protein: CASSRQGTVEAFF.